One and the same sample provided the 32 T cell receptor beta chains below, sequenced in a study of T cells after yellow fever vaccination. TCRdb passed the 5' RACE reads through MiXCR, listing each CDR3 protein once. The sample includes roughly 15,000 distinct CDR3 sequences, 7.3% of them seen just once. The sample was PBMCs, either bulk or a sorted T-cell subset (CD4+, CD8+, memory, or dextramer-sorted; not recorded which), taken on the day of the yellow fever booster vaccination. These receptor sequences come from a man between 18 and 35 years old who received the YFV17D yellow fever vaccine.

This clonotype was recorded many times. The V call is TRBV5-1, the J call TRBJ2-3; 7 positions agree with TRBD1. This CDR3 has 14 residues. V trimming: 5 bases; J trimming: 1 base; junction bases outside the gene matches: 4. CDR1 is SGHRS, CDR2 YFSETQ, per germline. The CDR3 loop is CASRADRGTDTQYF. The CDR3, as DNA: TGCGCCAGCAGGGCTGACAGGGGCACAGATACGCAGTATTTT.

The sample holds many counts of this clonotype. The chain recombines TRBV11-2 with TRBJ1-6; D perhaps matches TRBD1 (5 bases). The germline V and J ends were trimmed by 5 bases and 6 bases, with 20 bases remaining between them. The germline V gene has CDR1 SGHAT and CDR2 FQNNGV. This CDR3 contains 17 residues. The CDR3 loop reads CASSRTAGSGSNSPLHF. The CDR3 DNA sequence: TGTGCCAGCAGCCGAACTGCAGGATCAGGGTCTAATTCACCCCTCCACTTT.

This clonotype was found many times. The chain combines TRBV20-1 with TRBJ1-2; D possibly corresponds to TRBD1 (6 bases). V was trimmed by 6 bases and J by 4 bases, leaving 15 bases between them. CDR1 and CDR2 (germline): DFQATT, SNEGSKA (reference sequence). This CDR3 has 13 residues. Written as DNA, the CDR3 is TGCAGTGCCACAGTCGACAGGAGCTATGGCTACACCTTC. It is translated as CSATVDRSYGYTF.

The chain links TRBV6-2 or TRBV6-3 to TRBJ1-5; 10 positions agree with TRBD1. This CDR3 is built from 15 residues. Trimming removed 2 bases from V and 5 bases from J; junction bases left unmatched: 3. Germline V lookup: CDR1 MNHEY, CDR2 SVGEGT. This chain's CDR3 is CASSYGGTGDQPQHF. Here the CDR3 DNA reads TGTGCCAGCAGTTACGGGGGGACAGGGGATCAGCCCCAGCATTTT.

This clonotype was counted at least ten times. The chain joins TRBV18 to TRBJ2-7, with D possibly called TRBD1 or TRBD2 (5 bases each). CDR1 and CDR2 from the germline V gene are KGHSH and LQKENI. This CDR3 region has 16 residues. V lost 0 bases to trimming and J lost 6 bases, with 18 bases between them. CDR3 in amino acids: CASSPPRGTGGVEQYF. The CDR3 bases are TGTGCCAGCTCACCACCACGTGGGACCGGAGGAGTCGAGCAGTACTTC. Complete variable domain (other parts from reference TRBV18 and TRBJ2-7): NAGVMQNPRHLVRRRGQEARLRCSPMKGHSHVYWYRQLPEEGLKFMVYLQKENIIDESGMPKERFSAEFPKEGPSILRIQQVVRGDSAAYFCASSPPRGTGGVEQYFGPGTRLTVT.

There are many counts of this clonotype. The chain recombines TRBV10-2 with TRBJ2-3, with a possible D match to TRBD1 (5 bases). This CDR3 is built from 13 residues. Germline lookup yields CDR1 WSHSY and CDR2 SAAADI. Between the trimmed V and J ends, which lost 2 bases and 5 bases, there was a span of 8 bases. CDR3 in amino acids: CASSEQGQDTQYF. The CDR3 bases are TGCGCCAGCAGTGAGCAGGGTCAAGATACGCAGTATTTT.

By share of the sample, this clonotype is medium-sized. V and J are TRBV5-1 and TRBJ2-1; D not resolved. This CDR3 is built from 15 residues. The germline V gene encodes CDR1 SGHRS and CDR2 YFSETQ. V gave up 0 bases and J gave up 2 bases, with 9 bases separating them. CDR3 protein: CASSLAAATYNEQFF. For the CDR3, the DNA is TGCGCCAGCAGCTTGGCCGCTGCCACCTACAATGAGCAGTTCTTC.

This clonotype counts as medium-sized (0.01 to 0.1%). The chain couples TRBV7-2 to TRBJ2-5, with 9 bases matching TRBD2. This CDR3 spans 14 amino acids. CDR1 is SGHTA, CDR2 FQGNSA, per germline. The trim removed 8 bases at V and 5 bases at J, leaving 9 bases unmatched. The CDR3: CASGPGLATETQYF. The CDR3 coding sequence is TGTGCCAGCGGCCCGGGACTAGCCACGGAGACCCAGTACTTC.

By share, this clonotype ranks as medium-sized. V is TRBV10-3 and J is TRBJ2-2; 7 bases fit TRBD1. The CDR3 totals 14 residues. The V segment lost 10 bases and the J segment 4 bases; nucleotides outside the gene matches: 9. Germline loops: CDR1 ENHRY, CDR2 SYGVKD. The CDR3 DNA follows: TGTGCCACCGGGACAGCCTATCGCACCGGGGAGCTGTTTTTT. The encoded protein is CATGTAYRTGELFF.

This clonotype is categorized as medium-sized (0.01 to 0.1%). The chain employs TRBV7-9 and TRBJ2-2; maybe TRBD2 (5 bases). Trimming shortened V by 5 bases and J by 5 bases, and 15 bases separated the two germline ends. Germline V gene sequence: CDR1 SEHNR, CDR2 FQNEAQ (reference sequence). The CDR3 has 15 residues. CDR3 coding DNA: TGTGCCAGCAGCGCCCAGTTATCGGGGACCGGGGAGCTGTTTTTT. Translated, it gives CASSAQLSGTGELFF.

CDR3 loop: CASSAGLAGDFSTDTQYF. CDR3 nucleotides: TGCGCCAGCAGCGCCGGTCTAGCGGGGGATTTTAGCACAGATACGCAGTATTTT. The gene calls are TRBV5-1 and TRBJ2-3; 10 bases fit TRBD2. The CDR3 is 18 amino acids. Germline CDR1 SGHRS, CDR2 YFSETQ. V was pared by 4 bases and J by 0 bases, with 11 bases of the junction left unmatched.

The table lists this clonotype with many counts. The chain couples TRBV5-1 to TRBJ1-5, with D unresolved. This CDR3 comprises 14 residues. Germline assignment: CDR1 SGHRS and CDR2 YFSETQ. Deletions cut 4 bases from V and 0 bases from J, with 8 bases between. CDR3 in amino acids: CASSPGDSNQPQHF. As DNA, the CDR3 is TGCGCCAGCAGCCCGGGTGATAGCAATCAGCCCCAGCATTTT.

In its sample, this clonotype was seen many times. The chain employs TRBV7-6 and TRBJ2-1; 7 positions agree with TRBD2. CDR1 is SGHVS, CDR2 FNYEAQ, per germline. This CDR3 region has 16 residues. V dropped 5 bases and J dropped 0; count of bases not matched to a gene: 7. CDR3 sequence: CASSPSGMISYNEQFF. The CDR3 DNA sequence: TGTGCCAGCAGCCCCAGCGGGATGATCTCCTACAATGAGCAGTTCTTC.

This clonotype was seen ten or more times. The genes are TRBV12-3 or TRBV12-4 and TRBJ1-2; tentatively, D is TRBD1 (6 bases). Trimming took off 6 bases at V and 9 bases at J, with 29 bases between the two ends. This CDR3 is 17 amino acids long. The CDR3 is CASSVRWTVRNPLRYTF. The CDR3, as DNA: TGTGCCAGCAGCGTTAGATGGACAGTCCGAAACCCCTTACGCTACACCTTC.

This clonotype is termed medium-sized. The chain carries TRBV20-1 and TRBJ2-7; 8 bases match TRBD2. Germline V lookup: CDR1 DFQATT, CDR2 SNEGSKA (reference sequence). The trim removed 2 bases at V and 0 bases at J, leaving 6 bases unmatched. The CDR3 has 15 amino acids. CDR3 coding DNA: TGCAGTGCTAGAAGGGGCGGGGGGTTCTCCTACGAGCAGTACTTC. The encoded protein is CSARRGGGFSYEQYF.

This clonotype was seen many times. The CDR3 sequence: CASSPQGGPYEQYV. CDR3 bases: TGTGCCAGCAGCCCACAGGGGGGACCCTACGAGCAGTACGTC. This rearrangement joins TRBV7-2 to TRBJ2-7, with TRBD1 matching 8 bases. V lost 5 bases and J lost 2; bases outside the gene matches: 5. Germline V lookup: CDR1 SGHTA, CDR2 FQGNSA. This CDR3 contains 14 residues.

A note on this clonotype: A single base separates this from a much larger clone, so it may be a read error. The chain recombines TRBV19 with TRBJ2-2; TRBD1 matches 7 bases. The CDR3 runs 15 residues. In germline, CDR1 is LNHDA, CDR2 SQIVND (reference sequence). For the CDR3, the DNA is TGTGCCAGTAGTCCCCGGACAGGCTACACCGGGGAGCTGCTTTTT. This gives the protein CASSPRTGYTGELLF.

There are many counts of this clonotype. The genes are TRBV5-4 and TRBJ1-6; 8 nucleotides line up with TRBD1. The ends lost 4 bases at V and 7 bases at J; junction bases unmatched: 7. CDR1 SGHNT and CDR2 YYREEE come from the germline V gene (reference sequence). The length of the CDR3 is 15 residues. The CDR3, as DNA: TGTGCCAGCAGCCTCGACAGGGGACAAAATTCACCCCTCCACTTT. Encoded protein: CASSLDRGQNSPLHF.

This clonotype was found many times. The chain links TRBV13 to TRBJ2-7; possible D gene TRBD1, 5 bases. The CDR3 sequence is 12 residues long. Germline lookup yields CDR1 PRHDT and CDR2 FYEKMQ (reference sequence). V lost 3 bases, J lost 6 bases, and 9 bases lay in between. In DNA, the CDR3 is TGTGCCAGCAGCTTCGACAGAGCCGAGCAGTACTTC. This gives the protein CASSFDRAEQYF.

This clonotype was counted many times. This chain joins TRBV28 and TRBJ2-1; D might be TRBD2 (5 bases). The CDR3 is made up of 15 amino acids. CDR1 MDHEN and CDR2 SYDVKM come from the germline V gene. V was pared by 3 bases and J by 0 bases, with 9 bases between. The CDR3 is CASSFDAGSYNEQFF. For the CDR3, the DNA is TGTGCCAGCAGTTTCGACGCGGGCTCCTACAATGAGCAGTTCTTC.

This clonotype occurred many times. CDR3 amino acids: CASSPGLAGGNTGELFF. The CDR3 DNA follows: TGTGCCAGCAGCCCCGGACTAGCGGGGGGGAACACCGGGGAGCTGTTTTTT. The genes are TRBV5-4 and TRBJ2-2, with TRBD2 matching over 14 bases. Unmatched junction bases numbered 3, after V lost 4 bases and J lost 1 base. The CDR3 has 17 residues. The germline gives CDR1 SGHNT, CDR2 YYREEE (reference sequence).

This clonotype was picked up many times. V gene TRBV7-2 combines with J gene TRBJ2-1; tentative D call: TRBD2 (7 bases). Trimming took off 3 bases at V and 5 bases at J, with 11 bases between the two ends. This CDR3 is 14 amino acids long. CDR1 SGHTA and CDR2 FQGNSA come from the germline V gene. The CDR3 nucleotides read TGTGCCAGCAGCTTGGGGGGGGCCAACAATGAGCAGTTCTTC. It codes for CASSLGGANNEQFF.

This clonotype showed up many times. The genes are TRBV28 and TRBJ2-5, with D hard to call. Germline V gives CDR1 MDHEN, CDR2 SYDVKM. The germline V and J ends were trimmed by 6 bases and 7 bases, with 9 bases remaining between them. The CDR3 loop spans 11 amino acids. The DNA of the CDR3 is TGTGCCAGCAGCTCTATGGGGACCCAGTACTTC. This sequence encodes CASSSMGTQYF.

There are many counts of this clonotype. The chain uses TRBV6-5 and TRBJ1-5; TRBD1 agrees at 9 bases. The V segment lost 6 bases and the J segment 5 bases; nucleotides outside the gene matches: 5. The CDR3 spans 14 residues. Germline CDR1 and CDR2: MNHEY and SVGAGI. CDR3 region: CASSLQGAHQPQHF. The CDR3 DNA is TGTGCCAGCAGCTTACAGGGGGCCCATCAGCCCCAGCATTTT.

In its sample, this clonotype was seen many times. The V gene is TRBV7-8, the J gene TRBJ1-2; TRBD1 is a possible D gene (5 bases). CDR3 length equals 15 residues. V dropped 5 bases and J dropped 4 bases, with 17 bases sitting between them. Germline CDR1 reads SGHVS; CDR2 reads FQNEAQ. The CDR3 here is CASSTQRGIRYGYTF. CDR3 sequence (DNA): TGTGCCAGCAGCACCCAAAGGGGTATCCGCTATGGCTACACCTTC.

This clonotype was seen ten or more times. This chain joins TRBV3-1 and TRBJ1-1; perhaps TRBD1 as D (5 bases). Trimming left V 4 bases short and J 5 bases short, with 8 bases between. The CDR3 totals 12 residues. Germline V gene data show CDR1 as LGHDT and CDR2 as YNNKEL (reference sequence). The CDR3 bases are TGTGCCAGCAGCCGGGGGGATACTGAAGCTTTCTTT. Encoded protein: CASSRGDTEAFF.

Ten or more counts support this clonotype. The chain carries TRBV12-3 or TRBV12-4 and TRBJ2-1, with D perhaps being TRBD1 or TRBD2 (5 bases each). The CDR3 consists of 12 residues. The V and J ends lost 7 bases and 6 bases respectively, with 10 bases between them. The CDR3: CASTGTGNEQFF. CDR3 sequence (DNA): TGTGCCAGCACCGGGACGGGCAATGAGCAGTTCTTC.

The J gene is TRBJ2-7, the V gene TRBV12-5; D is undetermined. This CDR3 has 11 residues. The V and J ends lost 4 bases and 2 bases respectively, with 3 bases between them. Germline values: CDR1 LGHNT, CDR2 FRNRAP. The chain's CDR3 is CASGSAYEQYF. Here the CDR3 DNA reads TGTGCTAGTGGTTCCGCCTACGAGCAGTACTTC.

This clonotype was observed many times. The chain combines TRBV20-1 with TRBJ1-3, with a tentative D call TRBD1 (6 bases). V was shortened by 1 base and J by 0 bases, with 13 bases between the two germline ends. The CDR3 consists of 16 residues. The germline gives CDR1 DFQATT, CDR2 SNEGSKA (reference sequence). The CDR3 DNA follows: TGCAGTGCTAGAGGCGGGACAAGGCTCTCTGGAAACACCATATATTTT. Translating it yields CSARGGTRLSGNTIYF.

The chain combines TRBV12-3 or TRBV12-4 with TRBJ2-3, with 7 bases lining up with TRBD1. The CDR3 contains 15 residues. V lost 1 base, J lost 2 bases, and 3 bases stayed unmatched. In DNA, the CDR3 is TGTGCCAGCAGTTTAGTAGGACAGGCCACAGATACGCAGTATTTT. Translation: CASSLVGQATDTQYF.

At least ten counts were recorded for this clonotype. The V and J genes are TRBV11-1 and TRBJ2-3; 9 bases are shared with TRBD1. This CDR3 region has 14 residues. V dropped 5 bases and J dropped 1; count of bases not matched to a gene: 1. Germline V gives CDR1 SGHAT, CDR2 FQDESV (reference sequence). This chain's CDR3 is CASSRDRGTDTQYF. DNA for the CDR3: TGTGCCAGCAGCCGGGACAGGGGCACAGATACGCAGTATTTT. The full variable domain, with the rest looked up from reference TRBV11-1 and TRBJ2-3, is EAEVAQSPRYKITEKSQAVAFWCDPISGHATLYWYRQILGQGPELLVQFQDESVVDDSQLPKDRFSAERLKGVDSTLKIQPAELGDSAMYLCASSRDRGTDTQYFGPGTRLTVL.

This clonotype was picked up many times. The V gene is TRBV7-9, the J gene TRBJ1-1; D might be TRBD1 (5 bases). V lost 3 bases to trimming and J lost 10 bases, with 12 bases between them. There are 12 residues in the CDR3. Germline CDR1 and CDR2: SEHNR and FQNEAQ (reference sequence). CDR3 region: CASSLWGEPAFF. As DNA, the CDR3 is TGTGCCAGCAGCTTGTGGGGGGAACCAGCTTTCTTT.